This T cell receptor (beta chain) derives from a study of shared clonotypes between healthy human individuals. CDR1 is MNHEY and CDR2 is SMNVEV in the germline V gene (reference sequence). Trimming at V came to 4 bases and at J to 2 bases, leaving 5 bases not matched to a gene. The CDR3 has 14 residues. The test was conducted at deep level. Clones were read by immunoSEQ multiplex PCR, and TCRdb kept only the in-frame ones, dropping some. In the table there are more than 600,000 clones, approximately 90% of which are singletons. Only CD45RO-negative cells positively selected for CCR7 counted as naive CD8 cells, so terminally differentiated effector memory CD45RA+ cells were excluded. On this clone itself: Its antigen is unidentified. Other nucleotide sequences in the sample specify the same CDR3.

Study-wide results and limits: Depth was large, yet rarefaction showed that sorted-subset sequencing was incomplete. Generation probabilities were higher for clonotypes shared across all four sorted-subset donors than for unshared ones. Naive subsets tended to show greater estimated richness than memory subsets.

The TCR was taken from a man younger than 40 in good health. The chain joins TRBV27 to TRBJ2-7; 7 bases line up with TRBD1. Sequenced material: naive CD8+ T cells sorted from blood. The CDR3 spells CASSSYRGTYEQYF. As DNA, the CDR3 is TGTGCCAGCAGTTCTTACAGGGGAACCTACGAGCAGTACTTC.